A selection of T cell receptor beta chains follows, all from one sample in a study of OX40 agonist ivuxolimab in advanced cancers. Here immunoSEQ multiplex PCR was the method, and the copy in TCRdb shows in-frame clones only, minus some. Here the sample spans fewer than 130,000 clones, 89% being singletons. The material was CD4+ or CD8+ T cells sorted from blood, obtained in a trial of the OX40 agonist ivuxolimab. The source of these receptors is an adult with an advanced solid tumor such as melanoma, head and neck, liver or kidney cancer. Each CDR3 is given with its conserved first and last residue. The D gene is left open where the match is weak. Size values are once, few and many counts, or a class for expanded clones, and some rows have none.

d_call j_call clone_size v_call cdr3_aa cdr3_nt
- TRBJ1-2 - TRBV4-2 CASSPRDAGPHGYTF TGTGCCAGCAGCCCCCGGGACGCCGGCCCCCATGGCTACACCTTC
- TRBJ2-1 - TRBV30 CAWSVRGEQFF TGTGCCTGGAGTGTACGCGGGGAGCAGTTCTTC
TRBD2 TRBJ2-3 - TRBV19 CASRPITGTSGSTDTQYF TGTGCCAGTAGGCCGATTACCGGGACTAGCGGGAGCACAGATACGCAGTATTTT
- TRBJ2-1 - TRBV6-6 CASSYEREDNEQFF TGTGCCAGCAGTTACGAGAGGGAAGACAATGAGCAGTTCTTC
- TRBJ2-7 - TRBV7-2 CASSSGRIYEQYF TGTGCCAGCAGCTCGGGACGAATTTACGAGCAGTACTTC
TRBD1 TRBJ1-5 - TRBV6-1 CASSNPTGINQPQHF TGTGCCAGCAGTAACCCGACAGGGATCAATCAGCCCCAGCATTTT
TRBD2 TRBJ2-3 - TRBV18 CASSPGLAGGRDTQYF TGTGCCAGCTCACCAGGACTAGCGGGAGGGCGGGATACGCAGTATTTT
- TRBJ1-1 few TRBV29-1 CSVDDTVLGAFF TGCAGCGTAGATGACACTGTGCTGGGGGCTTTCTTT
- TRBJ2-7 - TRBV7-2 CASSPRIAYEQYF TGTGCCAGCAGCCCTCGAATAGCCTACGAGCAGTACTTC
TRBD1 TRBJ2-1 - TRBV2 CASTGQVIYNEQFF TGTGCCAGTACGGGACAGGTCATCTACAATGAGCAGTTCTTC
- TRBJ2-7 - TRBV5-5 CASSLEGSGVYEQYF TGTGCCAGCAGCTTGGAGGGTAGTGGGGTCTACGAGCAGTACTTC
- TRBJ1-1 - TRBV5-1 CASSLAGVLNTEAFF TGCGCCAGCAGCTTGGCCGGGGTTTTGAACACTGAAGCTTTCTTT
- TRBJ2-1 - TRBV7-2 CASSLQSDLYNEQFF TGTGCCAGCAGCTTACAATCGGACCTCTACAATGAGCAGTTCTTC
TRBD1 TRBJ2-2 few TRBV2 CASGKTGGADTGELFF TGTGCCAGCGGAAAGACAGGGGGCGCCGACACCGGGGAGCTGTTTTTT
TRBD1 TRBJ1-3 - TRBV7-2 CASSIPPGTGRRNTIYF TGTGCCAGCAGCATCCCCCCGGGGACAGGGAGGAGAAACACCATATATTTT
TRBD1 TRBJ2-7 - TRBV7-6 CASSLRGQTRERDSSYEQYF TGTGCCAGCAGCTTAAGAGGGCAGACGCGTGAACGGGACAGCTCCTACGAGCAGTACTTC
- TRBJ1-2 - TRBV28 CASSLRPQGEGGYTF TGTGCCAGCAGTTTGAGGCCACAGGGAGAGGGGGGCTACACCTTC
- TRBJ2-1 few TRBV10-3 CAISESSTGRNNEQFF TGTGCCATCAGTGAGTCGAGCACAGGGAGAAACAATGAGCAGTTCTTC
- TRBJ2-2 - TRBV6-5 CASRVGGSGELFF TGTGCCAGCAGAGTGGGGGGCTCCGGGGAGCTGTTTTTT
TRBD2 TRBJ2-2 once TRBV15 CATSGTSEAGELFF TGTGCCACCAGCGGGACTAGTGAGGCCGGGGAGCTGTTTTTT
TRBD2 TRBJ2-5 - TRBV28 CASRPQGGFQETQYF TGTGCCAGCAGGCCCCAGGGAGGGTTTCAAGAGACCCAGTACTTC
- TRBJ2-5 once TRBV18 CASSPTGLTRGGETQYF TGTGCCAGCTCGCCGACAGGACTTACTAGGGGGGGAGAGACCCAGTACTTC
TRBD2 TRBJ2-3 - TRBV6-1 CASSERVLAGEADTQYF TGTGCCAGCAGTGAAAGGGTACTAGCGGGAGAAGCAGATACGCAGTATTTT
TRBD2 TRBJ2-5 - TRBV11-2 CASSLGLAGAQETQYF TGTGCCAGCAGCTTAGGACTAGCGGGGGCTCAAGAGACCCAGTACTTC
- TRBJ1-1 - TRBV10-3 CAIQTGPNTEAFF TGTGCCATCCAAACAGGGCCCAACACTGAAGCTTTCTTT
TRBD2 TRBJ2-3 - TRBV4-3 CASSQEGLAGSTQYF TGCGCCAGCAGCCAAGAGGGGCTAGCGGGATCTACGCAGTATTTT
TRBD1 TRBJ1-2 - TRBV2 CASSESREGARTF TGTGCCAGCAGTGAAAGCCGAGAGGGGGCAAGGACCTTC
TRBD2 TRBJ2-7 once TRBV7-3 CASSLASGPAYEQYF TGTGCCAGCAGCTTAGCTAGCGGGCCCGCCTACGAGCAGTACTTC
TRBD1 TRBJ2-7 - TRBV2 CASRWDREYSEQYF TGTGCCAGCAGATGGGACAGGGAGTATTCCGAGCAGTACTTC
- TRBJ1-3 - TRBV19 CASSPWWRAGNTIYF TGTGCCAGTAGTCCTTGGTGGAGGGCTGGAAACACCATATATTTT
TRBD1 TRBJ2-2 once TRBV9 CASSRRGTGATGELFF TGTGCCAGCAGCCGTAGGGGGACAGGGGCCACCGGGGAGCTGTTTTTT
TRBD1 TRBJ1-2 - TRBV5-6 CASSLRQGLGANYGYTF TGTGCCAGCAGCTTGAGACAGGGGCTCGGAGCTAACTATGGCTACACCTTC
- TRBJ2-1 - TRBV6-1 CASSGGGNEQFF TGTGCCAGCAGTGGGGGCGGGAATGAGCAGTTCTTC
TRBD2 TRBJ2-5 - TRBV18 CASSPRLAALQETQYF TGTGCCAGCTCACCCCGACTAGCGGCCCTACAAGAGACCCAGTACTTC
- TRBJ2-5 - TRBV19 CASSILEKETQYF TGTGCCAGTAGTATCTTAGAAAAAGAGACCCAGTACTTC
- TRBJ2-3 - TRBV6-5 CASSSWDTQYF TGTGCCAGCAGTTCGTGGGATACGCAGTATTTT
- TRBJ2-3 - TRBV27 CASSSRQLTTDTQYF TGTGCCAGCAGCTCTAGACAGTTGACCACAGATACGCAGTATTTT
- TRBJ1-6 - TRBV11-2 CASSLLTGFPLHF TGTGCCAGCAGCCTACTGACAGGCTTCCCTCTCCACTTT
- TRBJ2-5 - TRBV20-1 CSARQETQYF TGCAGTGCTCGGCAAGAGACCCAGTACTTC
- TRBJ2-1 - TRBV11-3 CASSLGMVYNEQFF TGTGCCAGCAGCTTAGGTATGGTATACAATGAGCAGTTCTTC
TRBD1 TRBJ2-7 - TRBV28 CASSLQGAYEQYF TGTGCCAGCAGTTTGCAGGGGGCCTACGAGCAGTACTTC